Included here is one T cell receptor beta chain sequence, with context. This specimen comes from a study of cytomegalovirus exposure and HLA in healthy donors. Germline trimming cut 4 bases from V and 3 bases from J; bases unmatched to any gene: 9. CDR1 and CDR2 from the germline V gene are MDHEN and SYDVKM. The CDR3 runs to 17 residues. It was with 60 Vbeta and 13 Jbeta primers that the PCR ran. The assay was immunoSEQ multiplex PCR, and TCRdb's table has in-frame clones only and misses some. The sample contains 150,000 to 200,000 clones, roughly 80% of which appear only once. This receptor was taken from a woman aged 40-49 years in good health and CMV-seropositive. The V gene is TRBV28, the J gene TRBJ2-7; 13 bases are a match to TRBD2. Sequencing was performed on PBMCs. The CDR3 is CASSSSVGTSGNYEQYF. The DNA of the CDR3 is TGTGCCAGCAGTTCAAGCGTAGGGACTAGCGGGAACTACGAGCAGTACTTC.